This TCR beta chain was identified in a study of shared clonotypes between healthy human individuals. Naive CD8 cells lacked CD45RO, underwent positive selection for CCR7 and left out terminally differentiated effector memory CD45RA+ cells. General study points: Blood was the only sampled material, and tissue repertoires likely differ.

Trimming removed 1 base at V and 4 bases at J, with 8 bases between. The CDR3 runs to 13 residues. CDR1 and CDR2 from the germline V gene are SGHVS and FQNEAQ. Produced via immunoSEQ multiplex PCR; TCRdb's table is partial and in-frame only. This sample has 1.5 million to 2.5 million clones, with just under 95% found just once. With respect to this clone: What it binds is not known. The same CDR3 is also encoded by other DNA sequences in this sample.

The receptor's source is a young man in good health. Sequencing input: naive CD8+ T cells sorted from blood. This chain uses TRBV7-8 with TRBJ2-7; D not certain. CDR3 in amino acids: CASSLGVGYEQYF. The CDR3 bases are TGTGCCAGCAGCTTAGGGGTGGGATACGAGCAGTACTTC.